The 30 T cell receptor beta chains in this list originate from one sample, sequenced in a study of OX40 agonist ivuxolimab in advanced cancers. The method was immunoSEQ multiplex PCR; TCRdb's version includes in-frame clones alone and lacks a portion of them. The profile covers 45,000 to 60,000 clones, with roughly 92% appearing a single time and roughly 12% taken by the ten largest. Sequenced material: CD4+ or CD8+ T cells sorted from blood, taken in a trial of the OX40 agonist ivuxolimab. These TCRs come from an adult with an advanced solid tumor such as melanoma, head and neck, liver or kidney cancer.

V is TRBV5-4 and J is TRBJ1-4, with TRBD1 matching 8 bases. This CDR3 has 16 amino acids. J gave up 8 bases and V 0 bases, and 9 bases lay outside the gene matches. Germline V gives CDR1 SGHNT, CDR2 YYREEE (reference sequence). CDR3 region: CASSLGGQGSTEKLFF. In DNA form, the CDR3 reads TGTGCCAGCAGCTTGGGTGGACAGGGTAGTACAGAAAAACTGTTTTTT.

The chain uses TRBV2 and TRBJ1-6; D may be TRBD1 (5 bases). CDR3 length: 13 amino acids. Trimming took 11 bases from V and 9 from J, leaving 17 bases between them. Germline CDR1 reads SNHLY; CDR2 reads FYNNEI. The CDR3 DNA reads as TGTGCCGGGGGGAGGGTCCCCACTTCACCCCTCCACTTT. It yields the protein CAGGRVPTSPLHF.

The CDR3 region is CASSWTGEPYNEQFF. DNA for the CDR3: TGCGCCAGCAGCTGGACAGGGGAACCTTACAATGAGCAGTTCTTC. The V call is TRBV5-1, the J call TRBJ2-1, with 9 bases matching TRBD1. The V gene end was trimmed by 3 bases and the J gene end by 4 bases; junction bases not matched to a gene: 5. Looked up from germline, CDR1 is SGHRS and CDR2 is YFSETQ. CDR3 length: 15 amino acids.

The chain carries TRBV10-3 and TRBJ2-7; a weak D match, TRBD1 (6 bases). In germline, CDR1 is ENHRY, CDR2 SYGVKD. The CDR3 is 16 residues long. Trimming left V 2 bases short and J 0 bases short, with 14 bases between. CDR3 in amino acids: CAISEHTGTFSYEQYF. The CDR3 DNA follows: TGTGCCATCAGTGAGCACACCGGGACATTCTCCTACGAGCAGTACTTC.

CDR3 coding DNA: TGTGCCAGCAGTTTATGGGCGGGGGGGGAAGAGACCCAGTACTTC. Translation: CASSLWAGGEETQYF. This sequence joins TRBV28 and TRBJ2-5; 9 bases are a match to TRBD2. The junction had 2 bases not matched to a gene; V was cut back by 0 bases and J by 3 bases. This CDR3 contains 15 residues. Germline CDR1 MDHEN, CDR2 SYDVKM. The full variable domain, rest sourced from reference TRBV28 and TRBJ2-5, is DVKVTQSSRYLVKRTGEKVFLECVQDMDHENMFWYRQDPGLGLRLIYFSYDVKMKEKGDIPEGYSVSREKKERFSLILESASTNQTSMYLCASSLWAGGEETQYFGPGTRLLVL.

The chain couples TRBV10-2 to TRBJ2-1; D is ambiguous. This CDR3 comprises 16 residues. The V end was cut by 2 bases, the J end by 3 bases, with 14 bases between. Germline lookup yields CDR1 WSHSY and CDR2 SAAADI. CDR3 amino acids: CASSETLRMGYNEQFF. CDR3 nucleotides: TGCGCCAGCAGTGAGACACTACGAATGGGCTACAATGAGCAGTTCTTC.

The J gene is TRBJ2-3, the V gene TRBV5-1; 12 positions agree with TRBD1. This CDR3 contains 17 residues. With V trimmed by 2 bases and J by 4 bases, 8 bases remained unmatched. The germline V gene encodes CDR1 SGHRS and CDR2 YFSETQ. CDR3 amino acids: CASSFIPGQGAADTQYF. In DNA form, the CDR3 reads TGCGCCAGCAGCTTTATACCGGGACAGGGGGCCGCAGATACGCAGTATTTT.

The chain carries TRBV5-1 and TRBJ1-4, with a possible D match to TRBD1 (5 bases). The CDR3 consists of 15 residues. V lost 2 bases to trimming and J lost 9 bases, with 17 bases between them. Germline CDR1 is SGHRS and CDR2 is YFSETQ. CDR3 protein: CASSLLAGDEKKLFF. In nucleotides, the CDR3 is TGCGCCAGCAGCTTATTAGCCGGGGACGAAAAAAAACTGTTTTTT.

This clone was picked up one time. The CDR3 sequence is CASSFQSGDTEAFF. For the CDR3, the DNA is TGCGCCAGCAGCTTTCAATCAGGAGACACTGAAGCTTTCTTT. The J gene is TRBJ1-1, the V gene TRBV5-1; D is unclear. CDR1 is SGHRS and CDR2 is YFSETQ in the germline V gene. Trimming removed 2 bases from V and 3 bases from J, with 11 bases in between. The CDR3 covers 14 residues. Full variable domain (missing parts from reference TRBV5-1 and TRBJ1-1): KAGVTQTPRYLIKTRGQQVTLSCSPISGHRSVSWYQQTPGQGLQFLFEYFSETQRNKGNFPGRFSGRQFSNSRSEMNVSTLELGDSALYLCASSFQSGDTEAFFGQGTRLTVV.

This sequence joins TRBV21-1 and TRBJ2-3; the table's D call, TRBD2, was not checked against the DNA. TRBV21-1 is given as a pseudogene. The CDR3 contains 14 residues. Here the CDR3 DNA reads TGTGCCATCAGGGGGGGTGCTAGCACAGATACGCAGTATTTT. Encoded protein: CAIRGGASTDTQYF.

This sequence joins TRBV2 and TRBJ1-5; 9 positions match TRBD1. Germline loops: CDR1 SNHLY, CDR2 FYNNEI. V lost 6 bases and J lost 8; bases outside the gene matches: 8. CDR3 length equals 14 residues. The CDR3 nucleotides read TGTGCCAGCAGGGACAGGGGTCTCTCCAAGCCCCAGCATTTT. Its protein is CASRDRGLSKPQHF. Drawing the rest from reference TRBV2 and TRBJ1-5, the complete variable domain is EPEVTQTPSHQVTQMGQEVILRCVPISNHLYFYWYRQILGQKVEFLVSFYNNEISEKSEIFDDQFSVERPDGSNFTLKIRSTKLEDSAMYFCASRDRGLSKPQHFGDGTRLSIL.

The chain carries TRBV18 and TRBJ2-7; 9 nucleotides match TRBD1. The CDR3 sequence is 14 residues long. J was trimmed by 6 bases and V by 6 bases; bases with no gene match: 9. From germline, CDR1 is KGHSH and CDR2 LQKENI. The CDR3 sequence is CASSPTGGPSEQYF. The DNA of the CDR3 is TGTGCCAGCTCGCCGACAGGGGGGCCCAGCGAGCAGTACTTC.

J is TRBJ2-3 and V is TRBV10-2; 12 nucleotides agree with TRBD2. The germline gives CDR1 WSHSY, CDR2 SAAADI. The CDR3 loop spans 21 amino acids. V lost 6 bases and J lost 1; bases outside the gene matches: 20. The CDR3, as DNA: TGCGCCAGCAGCCTGCCGCCAAGGACTAGCGGGACCCTTGGGGGCACAGATACGCAGTATTTT. This codes for CASSLPPRTSGTLGGTDTQYF.

The chain is built from TRBV28 and TRBJ1-5; a possible D gene is TRBD1 (5 bases). Per the germline V gene, CDR1 is MDHEN and CDR2 is SYDVKM. The germline V and J ends were trimmed by 7 bases and 9 bases, with 13 bases remaining between them. The CDR3 is 12 amino acids. The CDR3 here is CASTSPRGPQHF. CDR3 coding DNA: TGTGCCAGCACCTCACCAAGGGGGCCCCAGCATTTT.

The rearrangement uses TRBV28 and TRBJ1-1, with D unresolved. Germline CDR1 MDHEN, CDR2 SYDVKM. The CDR3 spans 14 residues. The V end was cut by 7 bases, the J end by 0 bases, with 12 bases between. In DNA form, the CDR3 reads TGTGCCAGCACCTCCGCGCTACTGAACACTGAAGCTTTCTTT. This sequence encodes CASTSALLNTEAFF.

The genes are TRBV6-1 and TRBJ1-1; the D is unclear. This CDR3 has 13 amino acids. Trimming pared 1 base from V and 6 bases from J, leaving 9 bases between. Per germline, CDR1 MNHNS and CDR2 SASEGT. As DNA, the CDR3 is TGTGCCAGCAGTGAAGGGTACAGCGCTGAAGCTTTCTTT. It encodes CASSEGYSAEAFF.

The chain combines TRBV18 with TRBJ2-3; TRBD1 matches 7 bases. The CDR3 has 13 residues. Germline V gene data show CDR1 as KGHSH and CDR2 as LQKENI. After removal of 7 bases from V and 3 bases from J, the junction contained 4 bases not matched to a gene. The CDR3, as DNA: TGTGCCAGCTTACAGGGGAATACAGATACGCAGTATTTT. Translation: CASLQGNTDTQYF.

This clone turned up a few times. The chain combines TRBV2 with TRBJ1-5; TRBD1 is a possible D gene (6 bases). Trimming removed 2 bases at V and 3 bases at J, with 11 bases between. CDR3 length: 15 residues. Germline CDR1 and CDR2: SNHLY and FYNNEI. CDR3 in DNA: TGTGCCAGCAGTGAATGGGGGGGCTCCAATCAGCCCCAGCATTTT. Protein product: CASSEWGGSNQPQHF.

The V call is TRBV2, the J call TRBJ2-5; 7 bases match TRBD2. The CDR3 is made up of 17 amino acids. Germline V gene sequence: CDR1 SNHLY, CDR2 FYNNEI. Trimming took 8 bases from V and 2 from J; bases not matched to a gene: 17. The CDR3 spells CASVGGVINSGQETQYF. DNA of the CDR3: TGTGCCAGCGTGGGGGGGGTGATTAATAGCGGACAAGAGACCCAGTACTTC.

The CDR3 spells CASSFIRGNTEAFF. The CDR3 DNA sequence: TGTGCCAGCAGTTTCATCAGGGGCAACACTGAAGCTTTCTTT. The chain joins TRBV6-6 to TRBJ1-1, with a weak D call TRBD1 (6 bases). This CDR3 has 14 amino acids. V was trimmed by 4 bases and J by 2 bases, leaving 11 bases between them. In germline, CDR1 is MNHNY, CDR2 SVGAGI (reference sequence).

The chain joins TRBV28 to TRBJ2-7, with D possibly TRBD2 on 5 matching bases. The germline CDR1 and CDR2 sequences are MDHEN and SYDVKM. Trimming took 6 bases from V and 5 from J, leaving 14 bases between them. The CDR3 has 13 residues. The CDR3 here is CASSPPGLDEQYF. CDR3 coding DNA: TGTGCCAGCAGCCCCCCGGGGTTGGACGAGCAGTACTTC.

This chain uses TRBV5-1 with TRBJ2-3, with D tentatively TRBD2 (6 bases). From germline, CDR1 is SGHRS and CDR2 YFSETQ. Trimming cost V 0 bases and J 4 bases, with 12 bases left between them. The CDR3 contains 15 residues. The CDR3 nucleotides are TGCGCCAGCAGCTTGGGCCGTGGGGGGTCAGATACGCAGTATTTT. Protein: CASSLGRGGSDTQYF.

The chain combines TRBV27 with TRBJ1-1; D might be TRBD1 (5 bases). The germline V and J ends were trimmed by 3 bases and 0 bases, with 8 bases remaining between them. CDR3 length equals 14 residues. Germline V gives CDR1 MNHEY, CDR2 SMNVEV (reference sequence). The CDR3 DNA is TGTGCCAGCAGTTTGGGGGGTTTGAACACTGAAGCTTTCTTT. Its translation is CASSLGGLNTEAFF.

The chain uses TRBV19 and TRBJ2-3, with D possibly TRBD2 on 5 matching bases. The germline gives CDR1 LNHDA, CDR2 SQIVND (reference sequence). Deletions cut 3 bases from V and 2 bases from J, with 12 bases between. This CDR3 region has 15 residues. The DNA of the CDR3 is TGTGCCAGTAGTATCTCTAGCACCCTCACAGATACGCAGTATTTT. This sequence encodes CASSISSTLTDTQYF.

This sequence joins TRBV29-1 and TRBJ2-3; D call uncertain. This CDR3 spans 12 amino acids. Between the trimmed V and J ends, which lost 3 bases and 0 bases, there was a span of 4 bases. CDR1 and CDR2 from the germline V gene are SQVTM and ANQGSEA. The CDR3 DNA is TGCAGCGTTGACAAGAGCACAGATACGCAGTATTTT. Protein sequence: CSVDKSTDTQYF.

V and J are TRBV7-9 and TRBJ2-5, with D perhaps assigned TRBD1 or TRBD2 (5 bases each). CDR1 SEHNR and CDR2 FQNEAQ come from the germline V gene (reference sequence). With 2 bases removed from V and 1 base from J, the gap between germline ends came to 14 bases. The CDR3 extends over 16 amino acids. The CDR3, as DNA: TGTGCCAGCAGCTTATTGGGGGAGAAGGTCCAAGAGACCCAGTACTTC. Amino acids: CASSLLGEKVQETQYF.

The V call is TRBV9, the J call TRBJ2-2, with D perhaps matching TRBD1 (7 bases). This CDR3 is built from 17 residues. The V and J ends lost 4 bases and 2 bases respectively, with 18 bases between them. Germline CDR1 SGDLS, CDR2 YYNGEE. The CDR3 sequence: CASSPRQGLLNTGELFF. DNA of the CDR3: TGTGCCAGCAGCCCCCGACAGGGACTGCTTAACACCGGGGAGCTGTTTTTT.

The J gene is TRBJ2-1, the V gene TRBV6-5, with D possibly TRBD1 on 5 matching bases. The CDR3 totals 14 residues. Germline CDR1 is MNHEY and CDR2 is SVGAGI. Trimming removed 2 bases at V and 4 bases at J, with 9 bases between. Written as DNA, the CDR3 is TGTGCCAGCAGTTACGACAGAGGTTACAATGAGCAGTTCTTC. Translated, it gives CASSYDRGYNEQFF.

Of note for this clone: One end of the junction fails to match germline, which may point to a read error. V usage is TRBV18 and J usage is TRBJ2-5, with D possibly called TRBD1 or TRBD2 (5 bases each). CDR1 and CDR2 from the germline V gene are KGHSH and LQKENI. The CDR3 consists of 12 residues. In nucleotides, the CDR3 is TGTGCCAGCTCTAGGGACCATGAGACCCAGTACTTC. This gives the protein CASSRDHETQYF. The entire variable domain, with the rest obtained from reference TRBV18 and TRBJ2-5, is as follows: NAGVMQNPRHLVRRRGQEARLRCSPMKGHSHVYWYRQLPEEGLKFMVYLQKENIIDESGMPKERFSAEFPKEGPSILRIQQVVRGDSAAYFCASSRDHETQYFGPGTRLLVL.

V is TRBV6-1 and J is TRBJ2-5; the D is unclear. Germline CDR1 is MNHNS and CDR2 is SASEGT. V lost 6 bases, J lost 1 base, and 9 bases lay in between. The CDR3 sequence is 13 residues long. The CDR3 DNA sequence: TGTGCCAGCAGCAGGTGGACCCAAGAGACCCAGTACTTC. It codes for CASSRWTQETQYF.